A selection of T cell receptor beta chains follows, all from one sample in a study of regulatory T cells in long-lasting Graves disease. TCRdb recomputed calls from the multiplex PCR reads with MiXCR, one row per CDR3 protein. The table includes about 220,000 distinct CDR3 sequences, roughly 19% detected once. These data also featured in a second study, about T cells in Graves' hyperthyroidism and ophthalmopathy.

The sequencing used peripheral blood mononuclear cells (PBMCs), collected at new diagnosis, from a patient treated with antithyroid drugs. The source is a woman aged 30 to 39 with Graves disease. Each CDR3 is given with its conserved first and last residue. D genes are given only for firm matches. A clone size is listed for some rows: how often the clone was seen (once, few, many), or a class if it is expanded.

CDR3 DNA	CDR3 protein	clone size	V gene	J gene	D gene
TGTGCCAGTAGTATAGCGACTAGCGGTTTTTACGAGCAGTACTTC	CASSIATSGFYEQYF	many	TRBV19	TRBJ2-7	TRBD2
TGTGCCAGCGCCAGCCCGGGACTCTCGGCCTACGAGCAGTACTTC	CASASPGLSAYEQYF	many	TRBV27	TRBJ2-7	.
TGTGCTAGTGCCCTGAGCGGGGGGCTCTCCGAGCAGTACTTC	CASALSGGLSEQYF	many	TRBV12-5	TRBJ2-7	TRBD2
TGTGCCAGCAGCATTCGAGGGACGGATCCCTACGAGCAGTACTTC	CASSIRGTDPYEQYF	many	TRBV28	TRBJ2-7	.
TGTGCCAGCAGTGAAGCGGGAGTGGTCACAGATACGCAGTATTTT	CASSEAGVVTDTQYF	many	TRBV2	TRBJ2-3	.
TGTGCCAGCAGCTTAGGGGGGGAAGTCAATGAGCAGTTCTTC	CASSLGGEVNEQFF	.	TRBV11-2	TRBJ2-1	.
TGTGCCAGCAGTGAAGGACAGGCCCTCTCTGGAAACACCATATATTTT	CASSEGQALSGNTIYF	.	TRBV6-2/TRBV6-3	TRBJ1-3	TRBD1
TGTGCCAGCAGAGCGTTCGCGGGGGCCGGCAATGAGCAGTTCTTC	CASRAFAGAGNEQFF	many	TRBV6-1	TRBJ2-1	.
TGTGCCAGCAGTGACGGGACTAGCGGATACAATGAGCAGTTCTTC	CASSDGTSGYNEQFF	many	TRBV6-4	TRBJ2-1	TRBD2
TGTGCCAGCAGCAGGGGGGGCGGCGTATCCTCAAACTATGGCTACACCTTC	CASSRGGGVSSNYGYTF	many	TRBV7-9	TRBJ1-2	.
TGTGCCTGCAGTCTAAGGACAGGGCTGGGTCAGCCCCAGCATTTT	CACSLRTGLGQPQHF	many	TRBV12-3/TRBV12-4	TRBJ1-5	TRBD1
TGTGCCAGCAGAAGGACAGACCAAGAGACCCAGTACTTC	CASRRTDQETQYF	many	TRBV28	TRBJ2-5	.
TGTGCCAGCAGCTTAGACGACAGGGCTGAAAAACTGTTTTTT	CASSLDDRAEKLFF	many	TRBV11-3	TRBJ1-4	TRBD1
TGTGCCAGCAGTGGGGATCAGTCCCGAGGCTCCTACAATGAGCAGTTCTTC	CASSGDQSRGSYNEQFF	few	TRBV12-3/TRBV12-4	TRBJ2-1	.
TGTGCCAGCAGTTATTACTATCGGGGGATGCAGTTCTTC	CASSYYYRGMQFF	.	TRBV6-5	TRBJ2-1	.
TGTGCCAGCATCGACGGCTATGGCTACACCTTC	CASIDGYGYTF	.	TRBV6-1	TRBJ1-2	.
TGCAGCGTTGAGCAAGGGACCTATGGCTACACCTTC	CSVEQGTYGYTF	.	TRBV20-1	TRBJ1-2	.
TGTGCCAGCAGCTTCCCGGGACTATACAATGAGCAGTTCTTC	CASSFPGLYNEQFF	many	TRBV7-8	TRBJ2-1	TRBD2
TGTGCCAGCGGACTAGCGGGAGGGCCGAGCGGGGAGCTGTTTTTT	CASGLAGGPSGELFF	few	TRBV28	TRBJ2-2	TRBD2
TGCAGTGCCCCCCTTTCAGGGTCGGGGTCCAATTCACCCCTCTACTTT	CSAPLSGSGSNSPLYF	many	TRBV20-1	TRBJ1-6	.
TGTGCCAGCAGCTCTGGGACTGAGCAAAATCAGCCCCAGCATTTT	CASSSGTEQNQPQHF	many	TRBV7-8	TRBJ1-5	.
TGTGCCACCAGTGACCGCTACAGGGAGACAGATACGCAGTATTTT	CATSDRYRETDTQYF	once	TRBV24-1	TRBJ2-3	.
TGTGCCAGCAGCTTGCGGGGAGGTCCCTACAATGAGCAGTTCTTC	CASSLRGGPYNEQFF	.	TRBV5-8	TRBJ2-1	.
TGTGCCAGCAGTTCAGGGGGCGGTTCAGAAGCTTTCTTT	CASSSGGGSEAFF	many	TRBV28	TRBJ1-1	TRBD1
TGTGCCAGCAGCGAACCCGACAGGAGGAGGAACACTGAAGCTTTCTTT	CASSEPDRRRNTEAFF	.	TRBV12-3/TRBV12-4	TRBJ1-1	.
TGTGCCAGCAGTTTAACTCCTCGACAGAGGCCTGAAAAACTGTTTTTT	CASSLTPRQRPEKLFF	many	TRBV28	TRBJ1-4	.
TGTGCCAGCAGTGACGGGGGGCTCGCGACCCAGTACTTC	CASSDGGLATQYF	many	TRBV6-1	TRBJ2-5	.
TGTGCCTGGAGTGTGATGGGTGACTATGGCTACACCTTC	CAWSVMGDYGYTF	.	TRBV30	TRBJ1-2	.
TGTGCCAGCAGCCCAGGGAGGGCCAATGAGCAGTTCTTC	CASSPGRANEQFF	many	TRBV7-9	TRBJ2-1	TRBD2
TGCAGTGCTAGGAAGCGGGGGACTAGCGACACCTACAATGAGCAGTTCTTC	CSARKRGTSDTYNEQFF	many	TRBV20-1	TRBJ2-1	TRBD2
TGTGCCAGCAGACGTAGCGGGAGGTCCGAGAATGAGCAGTTCTTC	CASRRSGRSENEQFF	many	TRBV28	TRBJ2-1	TRBD2
TGTGCCATCTCTAGCGGGGAGTCCTACGAGCAGTACTTC	CAISSGESYEQYF	many	TRBV6-1	TRBJ2-7	TRBD2
TGCGCCAGCTCCTACAGGGGTATGGATGCAGAACTGTTTTTT	CASSYRGMDAELFF	.	TRBV5-1	TRBJ1-4	TRBD1
TGTGCCAGCAGTCCCCAAGGGACAGGGTCCGAGCAGTACTTC	CASSPQGTGSEQYF	many	TRBV28	TRBJ2-7	TRBD1
TGTGCCAGCTCCCCAAACAGGGTGGTATCTAACACTGAAGCTTTCTTT	CASSPNRVVSNTEAFF	many	TRBV18	TRBJ1-1	.
TGTGCCAGCAGCTTACCGACAGGGCCCGAGCAGTACTTC	CASSLPTGPEQYF	many	TRBV7-6	TRBJ2-7	TRBD1